Listed below are T cell receptor beta chains from one sample, sequenced in a study of T cell repertoires in cytomegalovirus infection. TCRdb recomputed calls from the reads with MiXCR, one row per CDR3 protein. The profile shows about 220,000 distinct CDR3 sequences, 35% to 40% of them singletons. No antigen has been assigned to these receptors. The sequenced sample was CD8+ T cells from cultured PBMCs, obtained from culture after CMV antigen stimulation. These receptors all come from a human donor in good health (CMV status not recorded). Some clones in this sample may be carry-over from other donors' samples. The CDR3 runs from the conserved cysteine through the conserved F or W.

j_call	v_call	cdr3_aa
TRBJ1-1	TRBV7-9	CASSLALRQRPNTEAFF
TRBJ2-7	TRBV7-9	CASSPRVPGQGIVYEQYF
TRBJ2-1	TRBV4-2	CASSPSVLNEQFF
TRBJ2-7	TRBV7-9	CASSLGTPLEQCF
TRBJ2-1	TRBV25-1	CASSDSDRAGGLDEQFF
TRBJ1-2	TRBV12-3/TRBV12-4	CASSPAADKARYTF
TRBJ2-3	TRBV7-6	CASSPPGPAANTQYF
TRBJ2-3	TRBV27	CASSSPVGQGIHTDTQYF
TRBJ2-2	TRBV27	CASRTFTGELFF
TRBJ1-6	TRBV27	CASSGHRESGDSPLHF
TRBJ2-7	TRBV28	CASSPIEEDYEQYF
TRBJ1-1	TRBV5-5	CASSSRGAAEAFF
TRBJ2-1	TRBV7-6	CASSLVISGRANEQFF
TRBJ1-4	TRBV27	CASSFRAVATNEKLFF
TRBJ1-1	TRBV4-1	CASTPGLNGNTEAFF
TRBJ2-3	TRBV20-1	CSAIEDNLGTGYFTDTQYF
TRBJ1-1	TRBV19	CASRRTGTTEAFF
TRBJ1-1	TRBV20-1	CSARDINQNTEAFF
TRBJ2-7	TRBV16	CASSPSGGNYEQYF
TRBJ2-3	TRBV11-1	CASSLVRASTDTQYF
TRBJ2-7	TRBV3-1	CASRSSGIIPRGYEQYF
TRBJ2-3	TRBV6-2/TRBV6-3	CASSYLQGNTQYF
TRBJ2-4	TRBV28	CASNPGVTKNIQYF
TRBJ1-2	TRBV27	CATKDGNYGYTF
TRBJ2-1	TRBV24-1	CATSDRGSPQEQFF
TRBJ1-2	TRBV10-3	CAISETGKSSGYTF
TRBJ2-7	TRBV9	CASSVGDEGPEQYF
TRBJ2-1	TRBV12-3/TRBV12-4	CASSPQGTLYEQFF
TRBJ2-5	TRBV7-4	CASSFTRGQTFQETQYF
TRBJ2-3	TRBV7-2	CASSLDGTDTQYF
TRBJ2-1	TRBV19	CASSFGLAGSYNEQFF
TRBJ2-7	TRBV2	CASSEATGTRYEQYF
TRBJ1-1	TRBV12-5	CASGSGGPEAFF
TRBJ2-1	TRBV7-6	CASSLIRLAGVNYNEQFF
TRBJ2-7	TRBV29-1	CSVGQGGYEQYF
TRBJ2-1	TRBV9	CASSSSSTSANNEQFF
TRBJ2-7	TRBV7-9	CASSLLPRTGIHEQYF
TRBJ2-1	TRBV28	CASRSAGGAGEYNEQFF
TRBJ2-2	TRBV5-4	CASFGPHGTGELFF
TRBJ2-1	TRBV20-1	CSASGMGDEQFF
TRBJ1-5	TRBV20-1	CSATDRAQPQHF
TRBJ2-1	TRBV27	CASISGSHNEQFF
TRBJ1-4	TRBV27	CASTRGGAPNEKLFF
TRBJ2-7	TRBV27	CASRTARDRTYEQYF
TRBJ2-1	TRBV4-1	CASSQGQREGNEQFF
TRBJ1-5	TRBV7-9	CASSLALGTGDGFRPLVF
TRBJ2-5	TRBV4-1	CASSPHGTSGTQETQYF
TRBJ2-3	TRBV20-1	CSARDLGTPRTDTQYF
TRBJ1-6	TRBV7-9	CASSLGAGLLDNSPLHF